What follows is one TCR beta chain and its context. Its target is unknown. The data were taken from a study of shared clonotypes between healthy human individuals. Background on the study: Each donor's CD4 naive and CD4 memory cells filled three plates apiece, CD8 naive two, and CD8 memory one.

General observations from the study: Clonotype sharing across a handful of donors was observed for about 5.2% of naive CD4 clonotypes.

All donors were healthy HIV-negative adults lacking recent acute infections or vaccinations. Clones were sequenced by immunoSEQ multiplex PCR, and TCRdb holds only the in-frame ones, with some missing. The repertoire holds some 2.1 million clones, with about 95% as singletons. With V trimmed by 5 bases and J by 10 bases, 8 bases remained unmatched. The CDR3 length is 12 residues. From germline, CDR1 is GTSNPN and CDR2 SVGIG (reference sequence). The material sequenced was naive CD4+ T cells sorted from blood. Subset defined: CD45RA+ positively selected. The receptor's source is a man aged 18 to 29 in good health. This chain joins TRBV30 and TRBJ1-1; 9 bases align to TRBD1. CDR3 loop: CAWGGQGRGAFF. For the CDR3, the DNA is TGTGCCTGGGGGGGACAGGGCAGGGGAGCTTTCTTT. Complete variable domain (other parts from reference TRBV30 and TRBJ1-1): SQTIHQWPATLVQPVGSPLSLECTVEGTSNPNLYWYRQAAGRGLQLLFYSVGIGQISSEVPQNLSASRPQDRQFILSSKKLLLSDSGFYLCAWGGQGRGAFFGQGTRLTVV.